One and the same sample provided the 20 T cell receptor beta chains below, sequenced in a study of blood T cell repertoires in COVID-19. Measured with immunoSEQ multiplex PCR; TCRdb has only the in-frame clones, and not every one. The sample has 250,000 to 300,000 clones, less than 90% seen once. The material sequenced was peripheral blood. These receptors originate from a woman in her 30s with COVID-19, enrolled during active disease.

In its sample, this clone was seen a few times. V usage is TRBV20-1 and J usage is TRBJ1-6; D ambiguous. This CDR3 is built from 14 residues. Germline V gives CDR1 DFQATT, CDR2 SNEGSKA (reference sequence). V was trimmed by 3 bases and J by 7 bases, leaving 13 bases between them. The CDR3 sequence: CSASSWANNSPLHF. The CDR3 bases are TGCAGTGCTAGTTCCTGGGCCAACAATTCACCCCTCCACTTT.

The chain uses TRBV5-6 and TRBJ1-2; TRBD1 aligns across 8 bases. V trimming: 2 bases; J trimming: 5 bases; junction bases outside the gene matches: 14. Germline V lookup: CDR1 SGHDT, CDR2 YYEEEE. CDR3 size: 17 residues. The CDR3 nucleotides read TGTGCCAGCAGCTTTACGACAGGGGTCGATCGTTGGTATGGCTACACCTTC. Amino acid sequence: CASSFTTGVDRWYGYTF.

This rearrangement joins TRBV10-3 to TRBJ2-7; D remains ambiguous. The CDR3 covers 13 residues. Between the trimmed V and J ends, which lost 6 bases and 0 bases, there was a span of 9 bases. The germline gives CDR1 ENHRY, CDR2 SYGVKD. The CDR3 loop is CAIRPTSSYEQYF. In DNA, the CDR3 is TGTGCCATCAGGCCCACGAGCTCCTACGAGCAGTACTTC.

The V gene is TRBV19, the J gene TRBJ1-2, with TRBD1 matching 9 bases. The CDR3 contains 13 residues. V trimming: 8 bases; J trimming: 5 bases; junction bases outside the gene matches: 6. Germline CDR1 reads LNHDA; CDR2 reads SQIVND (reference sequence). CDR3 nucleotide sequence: TGTGCCAGTTTGGTAGGACAGGGGTATGGCTACACCTTC. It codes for CASLVGQGYGYTF.

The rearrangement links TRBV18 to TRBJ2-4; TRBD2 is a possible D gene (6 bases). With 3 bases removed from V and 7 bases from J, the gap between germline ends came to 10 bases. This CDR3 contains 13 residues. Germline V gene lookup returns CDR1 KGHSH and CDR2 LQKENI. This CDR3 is CASSPGGLNIQYF. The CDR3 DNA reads TGTGCCAGCTCACCCGGAGGGCTTAACATTCAGTACTTC. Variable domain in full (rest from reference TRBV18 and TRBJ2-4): NAGVMQNPRHLVRRRGQEARLRCSPMKGHSHVYWYRQLPEEGLKFMVYLQKENIIDESGMPKERFSAEFPKEGPSILRIQQVVRGDSAAYFCASSPGGLNIQYFGAGTRLSVL.

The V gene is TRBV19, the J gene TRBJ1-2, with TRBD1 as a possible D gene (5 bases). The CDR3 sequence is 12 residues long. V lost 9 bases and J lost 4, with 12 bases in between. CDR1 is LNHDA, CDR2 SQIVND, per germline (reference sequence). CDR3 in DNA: TGTGCCAGCTCTACAGGAACCTATGGCTACACCTTC. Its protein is CASSTGTYGYTF.

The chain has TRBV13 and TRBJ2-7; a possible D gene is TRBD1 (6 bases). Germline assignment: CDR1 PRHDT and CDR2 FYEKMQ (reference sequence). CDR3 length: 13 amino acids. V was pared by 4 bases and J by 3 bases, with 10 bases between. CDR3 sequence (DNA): TGTGCCAGCAGCTCCACGACAGGCTACGAGCAGTACTTC. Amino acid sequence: CASSSTTGYEQYF.

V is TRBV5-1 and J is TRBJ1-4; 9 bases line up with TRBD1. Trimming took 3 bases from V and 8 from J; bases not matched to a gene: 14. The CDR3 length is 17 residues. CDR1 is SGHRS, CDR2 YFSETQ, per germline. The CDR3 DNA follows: TGCGCCAGCAGCTCCAACCCGCCGGGACAGGGTCACGAAAAACTGTTTTTT. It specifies CASSSNPPGQGHEKLFF. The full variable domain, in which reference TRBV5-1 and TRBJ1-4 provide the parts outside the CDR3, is KAGVTQTPRYLIKTRGQQVTLSCSPISGHRSVSWYQQTPGQGLQFLFEYFSETQRNKGNFPGRFSGRQFSNSRSEMNVSTLELGDSALYLCASSSNPPGQGHEKLFFGSGTQLSVL.

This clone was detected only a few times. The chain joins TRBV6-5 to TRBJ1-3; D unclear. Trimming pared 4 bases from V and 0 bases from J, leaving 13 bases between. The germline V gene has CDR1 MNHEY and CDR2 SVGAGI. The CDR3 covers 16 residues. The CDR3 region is CASSFSRLSSGNTIYF. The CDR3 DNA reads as TGTGCCAGCAGTTTCTCTCGCTTGAGCTCTGGAAACACCATATATTTT.

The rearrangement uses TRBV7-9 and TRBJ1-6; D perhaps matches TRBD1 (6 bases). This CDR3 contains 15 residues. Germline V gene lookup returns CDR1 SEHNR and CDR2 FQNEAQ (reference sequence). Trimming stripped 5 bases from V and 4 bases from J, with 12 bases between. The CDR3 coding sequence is TGTGCCAGCAGCCTCGGGACAAGATATAATTCACCCCTCCACTTT. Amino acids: CASSLGTRYNSPLHF.

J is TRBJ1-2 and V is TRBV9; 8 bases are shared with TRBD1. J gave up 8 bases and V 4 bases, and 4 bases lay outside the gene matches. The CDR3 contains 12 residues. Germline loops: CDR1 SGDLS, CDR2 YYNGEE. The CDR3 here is CASSPRDRGYTF. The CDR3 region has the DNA TGTGCCAGCAGCCCCAGGGACAGGGGCTACACCTTC.

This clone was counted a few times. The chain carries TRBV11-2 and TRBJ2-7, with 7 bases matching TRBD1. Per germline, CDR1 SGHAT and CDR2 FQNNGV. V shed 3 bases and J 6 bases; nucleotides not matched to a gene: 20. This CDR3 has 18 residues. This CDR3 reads CASSLAPRHNRGEGEQYF. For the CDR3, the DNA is TGTGCCAGCAGCTTGGCACCCCGCCACAACAGGGGAGAGGGCGAGCAGTACTTC.

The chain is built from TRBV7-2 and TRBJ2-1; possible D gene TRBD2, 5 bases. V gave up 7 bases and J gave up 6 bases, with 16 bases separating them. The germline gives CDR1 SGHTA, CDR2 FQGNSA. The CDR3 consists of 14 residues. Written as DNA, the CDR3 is TGTGCCAGCACCCCAGAGGGATACTTCAATGAGCAGTTCTTC. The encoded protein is CASTPEGYFNEQFF.

As DNA, the CDR3 is TGCGCCAGCAGCTTCCTTCCCGCTGACAGTCCCTACGAGCAGTACTTC. This encodes CASSFLPADSPYEQYF. The chain has TRBV4-1 and TRBJ2-7; tentatively, D is TRBD1 (5 bases). Trimming shortened V by 5 bases and J by 2 bases, and 19 bases separated the two germline ends. Germline loops: CDR1 MGHRA, CDR2 YSYEKL. This CDR3 is 16 amino acids long.

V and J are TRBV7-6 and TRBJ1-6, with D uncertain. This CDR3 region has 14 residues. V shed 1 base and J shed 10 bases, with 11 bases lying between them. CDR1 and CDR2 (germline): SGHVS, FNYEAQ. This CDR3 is CASSLGVLRSPLHF. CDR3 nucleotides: TGTGCCAGCAGCTTAGGAGTGTTACGGTCACCCCTCCACTTT.

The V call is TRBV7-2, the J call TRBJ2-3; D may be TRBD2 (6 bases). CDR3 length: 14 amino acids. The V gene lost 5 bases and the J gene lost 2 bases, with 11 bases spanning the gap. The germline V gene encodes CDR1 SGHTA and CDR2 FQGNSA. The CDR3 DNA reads TGTGCCAGCAGCCCGTGGCGGGACACAGATACGCAGTATTTT. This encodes CASSPWRDTDTQYF. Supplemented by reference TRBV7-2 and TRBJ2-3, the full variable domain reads GAGVSQSPSNKVTEKGKDVELRCDPISGHTALYWYRQSLGQGLEFLIYFQGNSAPDKSGLPSDRFSAERTGGSVSTLTIQRTQQEDSAVYLCASSPWRDTDTQYFGPGTRLTVL.

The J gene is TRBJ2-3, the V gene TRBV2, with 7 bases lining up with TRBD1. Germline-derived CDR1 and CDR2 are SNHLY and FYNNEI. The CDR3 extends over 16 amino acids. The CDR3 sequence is CATKGAVWTSTDTQYF. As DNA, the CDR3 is TGTGCAACGAAGGGGGCGGTATGGACTAGCACAGATACGCAGTATTTT.

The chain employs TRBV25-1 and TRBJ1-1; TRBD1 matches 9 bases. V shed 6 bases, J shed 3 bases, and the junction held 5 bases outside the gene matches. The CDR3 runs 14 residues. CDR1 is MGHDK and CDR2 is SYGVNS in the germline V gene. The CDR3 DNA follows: TGTGCCAGCAGGGGGACAGGGAAATACACTGAAGCTTTCTTT. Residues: CASRGTGKYTEAFF. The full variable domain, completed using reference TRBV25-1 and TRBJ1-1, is EADIYQTPRYLVIGTGKKITLECSQTMGHDKMYWYQQDPGMELHLIHYSYGVNSTEKGDLSSESTVSRIRTEHFPLTLESARPSHTSQYLCASRGTGKYTEAFFGQGTRLTVV.

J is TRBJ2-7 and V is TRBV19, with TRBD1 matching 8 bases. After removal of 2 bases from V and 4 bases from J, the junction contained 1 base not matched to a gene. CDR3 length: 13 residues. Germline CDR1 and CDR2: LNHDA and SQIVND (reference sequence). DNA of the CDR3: TGTGCCAGTAGTATAACAGGGGGTTACGAGCAGTACTTC. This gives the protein CASSITGGYEQYF.

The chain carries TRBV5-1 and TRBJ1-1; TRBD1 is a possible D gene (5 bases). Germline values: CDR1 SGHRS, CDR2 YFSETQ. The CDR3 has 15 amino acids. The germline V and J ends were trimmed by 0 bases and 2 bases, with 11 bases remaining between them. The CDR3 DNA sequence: TGCGCCAGCAGCTTGGCCGGGGGGTATAACACTGAAGCTTTCTTT. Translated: CASSLAGGYNTEAFF.